What follows describes a single T cell receptor (beta chain). Its specificity is not known. The record originates from a study of metastatic and nonmetastatic thyroid tumors. TCRdb called clones again from the PCR reads with MiXCR. Among about 15,000 clones listed, approximately 28% were seen once. Findings and caveats of the study: As reported, TCR beta diversity in blood and tumor was significantly higher in malignant thyroid tumors than in benign nodules.

All patients were treatment-naive before thyroid surgery. Sequencing was performed on tumor tissue. This clonotype was obtained from a female donor with papillary thyroid cancer or a benign thyroid nodule (not recorded which). Some clones in this sample may be carry-over from other donors' samples.

The DNA for the CDR3 is TGCGCCAGCAGCCCGTTTCACAGGGAAACTAACTATGGCTACACCTTC. Its protein is CASSPFHRETNYGYTF. The chain combines TRBV4-3 with TRBJ1-2; D is perhaps TRBD1 (6 bases). This CDR3 comprises 16 residues. V was cut by 4 bases and J by 0 bases, with 15 bases left in between. In germline, CDR1 is LGHNA, CDR2 YSLEER.